This T cell receptor beta chain was observed in a study of T cells in Graves' hyperthyroidism and ophthalmopathy. Study background: The authors collected peripheral blood at initial diagnosis, before any treatment. Study results and limitations: Ophthalmopathy, as predicted by the model, came a median 6.5 months after the prediction. In blood, most of the thyroid clonotypes expanded above 0.001 were also present.

It was RNA transcripts that yielded the amplified TCR beta CDR3 regions. Primed by the HTBI set, a first-round RT-PCR was run on the TCR CDR3. In TCRdb, the multiplex PCR reads were re-called with MiXCR into one record per CDR3 protein. The sample has roughly 380,000 distinct CDR3 sequences, approximately 14% seen once; the top ten hold roughly 4.8%. The V and J ends lost 2 bases and 4 bases, in that order; junction bases with no gene match: 6. The germline CDR1 and CDR2 sequences are MNHEY and SVGAGI. The CDR3 length is 15 residues. Subjects aged 18 to 65 presented with newly diagnosed hyperthyroidism of less than 2 months' duration. In regard to this clonotype: Its target is not known.

Material for sequencing was blood. The V call is TRBV6-5, the J call TRBJ1-1, with 8 bases fitting TRBD1. This sequence was found in a woman in her late teens or twenties with Graves' hyperthyroidism. CDR3 sequence (DNA): TGTGCCAGCAGTTACCGTGGACAGGGCACCACTGAAGCTTTCTTT. This codes for CASSYRGQGTTEAFF.